This TCR beta chain was sequenced during a study of read filtering for tumor transcriptome and immune sequencing. Study summary: Per sample, TCR-region reads ranged about 3.5 to 11 million by IR-seq, roughly 85 to 1,300 by RNA-seq. Study outcomes and limitations: In IR-seq, single-read clonotypes were roughly 82% of clonotypes but around 3.4% of reads.

The CDR3 runs 16 residues. V was clipped by 2 bases and J by 4 bases; unmatched bases: 4. The germline gives CDR1 MNHEY, CDR2 SVGAGI. The sample holds many counts of this clonotype. What it binds is unknown. The library was built from about 400 ng RNA with molecular barcoded adaptors for alpha/delta and beta/gamma chains. TCRdb redid the calling of the reads with MiXCR, one entry per CDR3 protein. Counted here are around 25,000 distinct CDR3 sequences, less than 25% occurring once; the ten biggest clones make up around 47%. The rearrangement uses TRBV6-5 and TRBJ2-5; 13 bases agree with TRBD2. This TCR was recovered from a donor aged 40 or older with multiple myeloma. Sequencing was performed on a population of CD138-negative cells sorted from bone marrow. The CDR3 DNA sequence: TGTGCCAGCAGTTACGCCGGACTAGCGGGGGTAGAGACCCAGTACTTC. As protein: CASSYAGLAGVETQYF.